This paragraph reports one TCR beta chain. This sample was taken from a study of shared clonotypes between healthy human individuals. About the research overall: Donor composition was two women and three men, aged 18 to 49.

The CDR3 is 16 amino acids. The germline gives CDR1 LNHDA, CDR2 SQIVND (reference sequence). Trimming pared 7 bases from V and 3 bases from J, leaving 18 bases between. Division of CD4+ cells produced a CD45RA+ naive subset and a CD45RA-negative memory subset. Original handling: Sequence data from immunoSEQ were junction-only and lacked quality scores; consequently, filtering differed. Measured with immunoSEQ multiplex PCR; TCRdb has only the in-frame clones, and not every one. V and J calls and clone size are those listed in that table; D and trimming were worked out from the DNA. The data contain under 2.5 million clones, around 90% of them singletons.

Specimen: naive CD4+ T cells from PBMCs. Sample subset: CD45RA+ positively selected. This receptor was taken from a man between 18 and 29 years old in good health. Some clones in this sample may be carry-over from other donors' samples. The chain carries TRBV19 and TRBJ2-2; a possible D gene is TRBD1 (6 bases). The CDR3 DNA reads as TGTGCCAGTAAGGGGACATCACGACCGGACACCGGGGAGCTGTTTTTT. It is translated as CASKGTSRPDTGELFF.